This T cell receptor (beta chain) was sequenced for a study of CD8 T cells in Susac syndrome. Trimming took 6 bases from V and 2 from J; bases not matched to a gene: 5. The CDR3 spans 13 residues. Germline values: CDR1 SQVTM, CDR2 ANQGSEA. An amount of RNA that ranged from about 0.45 to 1 ug was reverse transcribed with random hexamers. MiXCR, applied by TCRdb to the immunoSEQ multiplex PCR reads, yields one record per CDR3 protein. The data contain some 68,000 distinct CDR3 sequences, 93% of them singletons. The sample comprised CD4+ T cells from PBMCs. This clonotype was sampled from a human donor with Susac syndrome. The chain joins TRBV29-1 to TRBJ2-7; 9 nucleotides align to TRBD1. The CDR3 reads CSVRQGGTYEQYF. CDR3 DNA sequence: TGCAGCGTCCGACAGGGGGGTACCTACGAGCAGTACTTC.